A single sample gave rise to the 18 T cell receptor beta chains below, sequenced in a study of spatial heterogeneity in lung cancer. One entry per CDR3 protein, called by TCRdb with MiXCR from the 5' RACE reads. The table includes 35,000 to 50,000 distinct CDR3 sequences, around 21% detected once. Time point meaning: blood at routine non-recurrence follow-up after resection. Sequenced material: PBMCs, taken at follow-up. The source is a female donor with early-stage non-small cell lung cancer.

This clonotype has a handful of counts. CDR3 sequence: CAWSGSYEQYF. The CDR3 nucleotides are TGTGCCTGGAGTGGGAGCTACGAGCAGTACTTC. V gene TRBV30 combines with J gene TRBJ2-7; D gene ambiguous. The germline gives CDR1 GTSNPN, CDR2 SVGIG (reference sequence). This CDR3 has 11 amino acids. The V end was cut by 1 base, the J end by 3 bases, with 4 bases between.

This clonotype was detected only a few times. The chain employs TRBV10-3 and TRBJ2-4; D possibly uses TRBD1 or TRBD2 (5 bases each). V was clipped by 8 bases and J by 5 bases, with 7 bases between them. The CDR3 is 11 residues long. In germline, CDR1 is ENHRY, CDR2 SYGVKD. The CDR3 spells CAIGTENIQYF. The CDR3 nucleotides are TGTGCCATCGGGACGGAAAACATTCAGTACTTC.

Note on this clonotype: At one end the junction does not follow the germline gene, possibly because of a read error. The chain combines TRBV7-3 with TRBJ2-2; 10 bases are a match to TRBD1. Germline V gene sequence: CDR1 SGHTA, CDR2 FQGTGA. The CDR3 extends over 14 amino acids. This CDR3 is CTSSRDRGNGELFF. The CDR3 DNA reads as TGTACCAGCAGCCGGGACAGGGGAAACGGGGAGCTGTTTTTT.

A few counts support this clonotype. V is TRBV6-8 and J is TRBJ2-3; 10 positions match TRBD2. The CDR3 is 16 amino acids. The germline gives CDR1 MNHGY, CDR2 SAAAGT. V was pared by 8 bases and J by 1 base, with 9 bases of the junction left unmatched. CDR3 sequence reads: CASFLQAGGGTDTQYF. The CDR3 DNA reads TGTGCCAGCTTTTTACAAGCGGGAGGGGGCACAGATACGCAGTATTTT.

This clonotype has at least ten counts. CDR3 region: CASSLDVTVYDSPLHF. In DNA form, the CDR3 reads TGTGCCAGCAGCTTAGATGTCACAGTTTATGATTCACCCCTCCACTTT. The rearrangement uses TRBV11-2 and TRBJ1-6; D ambiguous. Germline lookup yields CDR1 SGHAT and CDR2 FQNNGV. V shed 0 bases and J shed 8 bases, with 14 bases lying between them. CDR3 length: 16 residues.

Here the CDR3 reads CASGRGIQYF. DNA for the CDR3: TGTGCCAGCGGGAGGGGGATCCAGTACTTC. V and J are TRBV27 and TRBJ2-5, with D tentatively TRBD2 (7 bases). CDR1 and CDR2 from the germline V gene are MNHEY and SMNVEV (reference sequence). The CDR3 sequence is 10 residues long. V lost 8 bases and J lost 10, with 11 bases in between.

This chain's CDR3 is CASSYRGETQYF. The DNA for the CDR3 is TGTGCCAGCAGCTACAGGGGAGAGACCCAGTACTTC. The chain joins TRBV7-9 to TRBJ2-5; 7 positions agree with TRBD1. V shed 4 bases, J shed 4 bases, and the junction held 0 bases outside the gene matches. The CDR3 is 12 amino acids. CDR1 is SEHNR and CDR2 is FQNEAQ in the germline V gene (reference sequence).

Worth noting for this clonotype: Just one base apart from a much larger clone, this may be a read error. The genes are TRBV7-3 and TRBJ1-1; unclear D gene. Trimming shortened V by 5 bases and J by 7 bases, and 17 bases separated the two germline ends. CDR1 SGHTA and CDR2 FQGTGA come from the germline V gene. The CDR3 has 14 residues. The CDR3 loop reads CASSPYAEYGEAFF. The CDR3 region has the DNA TGTGCCAGCAGCCCCTACGCGGAGTACGGTGAAGCTTTCTTT.

A word on this clonotype: A much larger clone lies one base from this, so it may be a read error. V is TRBV24-1 and J is TRBJ2-4, with 10 bases aligning to TRBD2. Trimming cost V 3 bases and J 9 bases; bases outside gene matches: 7. In germline, CDR1 is KGHDR, CDR2 SFDVKD. The CDR3 consists of 15 residues. Written as DNA, the CDR3 is TGTGCCACCAGTGATCCAATAGCGGGGGGAATCATTCAGTACTTC. It codes for CATSDPIAGGIIQYF.

This clonotype occurred many times. This chain links TRBV6-5 with TRBJ2-2; the match to TRBD2 covers 7 bases. The V and J ends lost 4 bases and 4 bases, in that order; junction bases with no gene match: 15. The CDR3 covers 18 residues. Germline V gene lookup returns CDR1 MNHEY and CDR2 SVGAGI. The DNA for the CDR3 is TGTGCCAGCAGTTTACGGGTCCTAGAGGGAGGGAGCACCGGGGAGCTGTTTTTT. It codes for CASSLRVLEGGSTGELFF.

This clonotype has a count of ten or more. J is TRBJ1-4 and V is TRBV14, with 7 bases fitting TRBD1. The CDR3 loop spans 17 amino acids. Germline CDR1 is SGHDN and CDR2 is FVKESK. Trimming at V came to 4 bases and at J to 8 bases, leaving 16 bases not matched to a gene. CDR3 protein: CASSRQGRDAVREKLFF. The CDR3 DNA reads as TGTGCCAGCAGCCGACAGGGAAGGGATGCAGTACGGGAAAAACTGTTTTTT. The whole variable domain, remainder taken from reference TRBV14 and TRBJ1-4, is EAGVTQFPSHSVIEKGQTVTLRCDPISGHDNLYWYRRVMGKEIKFLLHFVKESKQDESGMPNNRFLAERTGGTYSTLKVQPAELEDSGVYFCASSRQGRDAVREKLFFGSGTQLSVL.

This clonotype was counted only a few times. V gene TRBV7-2 combines with J gene TRBJ1-5, with D uncertain. Germline assignment: CDR1 SGHTA and CDR2 FQGNSA. Trimming cost V 3 bases and J 5 bases, with 8 bases left between them. This CDR3 spans 13 amino acids. DNA of the CDR3: TGTGCCAGCAGCTTTAGTCGGCATCAGCCCCAGCATTTT. This translates into CASSFSRHQPQHF.

The chain couples TRBV29-1 to TRBJ2-7; D remains unclear. CDR1 and CDR2 from the germline V gene are SQVTM and ANQGSEA. The ends were cut back, 5 bases at V and 4 bases at J, with 12 bases in the middle. The CDR3 is made up of 12 amino acids. CDR3 loop: CSVPTEFYEQYV. The CDR3 coding sequence is TGCAGCGTTCCCACAGAGTTTTACGAGCAGTACGTC.

The chain recombines TRBV12-3 or TRBV12-4 with TRBJ1-1; D is undetermined. V gave up 2 bases and J gave up 10 bases, with 14 bases separating them. This CDR3 region has 13 residues. The CDR3 sequence: CASSLQVLTIAFF. The CDR3 DNA reads TGTGCCAGCAGTTTACAGGTCTTAACGATAGCTTTCTTT.

This clonotype has a handful of counts. The chain uses TRBV11-1 and TRBJ2-7, with TRBD2 identical over 7 bases. V lost 5 bases, J lost 6 bases, and 4 bases stayed unmatched. Germline CDR1 reads SGHAT; CDR2 reads FQDESV (reference sequence). This CDR3 has 12 residues. This chain's CDR3 is CASSRPGGEQYV. The CDR3 nucleotides are TGTGCCAGCAGCAGACCGGGGGGCGAGCAGTACGTC.

This clonotype has ten or more counts. This chain links TRBV11-3 with TRBJ2-1, with D perhaps TRBD2 (6 bases). CDR3 length: 15 residues. The germline V gene encodes CDR1 SGHNT and CDR2 YENEEA. The V gene lost 2 bases and the J gene lost 8 bases, with 16 bases spanning the gap. CDR3 sequence (DNA): TGTGCCAGCAGCTTAATTCTAGCGAGAGGGGATGAGCAGTTCTTC. Translated, it gives CASSLILARGDEQFF. Based on the CDR3 plus reference TRBV11-3 and TRBJ2-1, the full variable domain is EAGVVQSPRYKIIEKKQPVAFWCNPISGHNTLYWYLQNLGQGPELLIRYENEEAVDDSQLPKDRFSAERLKGVDSTLKIQPAELGDSAVYLCASSLILARGDEQFFGPGTRLTVL.

The V and J genes are TRBV7-2 and TRBJ2-5, with TRBD1 as a possible D gene (5 bases). The CDR3 loop spans 14 amino acids. Germline CDR1 SGHTA, CDR2 FQGNSA. V was pared by 3 bases and J by 3 bases, with 11 bases between. Here the CDR3 reads CASSFHQGEETQYF. The CDR3 nucleotides are TGTGCCAGCAGCTTTCATCAGGGTGAAGAGACCCAGTACTTC.

Turning to this clonotype: One end of the junction does not line up with germline, which may come from a read error. The chain has TRBV7-9 and TRBJ1-1, with D unresolved. The CDR3 consists of 15 residues. Germline V lookup: CDR1 SEHNR, CDR2 FQNEAQ (reference sequence). The CDR3 sequence is CASTPIAGLSFEALF. DNA of the CDR3: TGTGCCAGCACCCCCATAGCAGGATTGAGTTTCGAAGCTCTCTTT.